The next 28 T cell receptor beta chains were all read from a single sample in a study of naive and memory T cell subsets. Both TRBC1 and TRBC2 were covered by a beta constant-region primer of two equimolar oligonucleotides. Nested alpha and beta constant-region primers with the SP2 primer drove four PCR rounds on ligated cDNA. Via MiXCR, TCRdb re-called the UMI-ligation and nested PCR reads, giving one row per CDR3 protein. This sample has 80,000 to 95,000 distinct CDR3 sequences, with over 8.5% found just once. The sequenced material came from naive CD8+ T cells from blood. The receptors stem from a human donor in good health.

Comment on this clonotype: The junction and the germline gene differ at one end; a read error may be behind it. The chain uses TRBV27 and TRBJ2-1; TRBD1 or TRBD2 may be the D gene (5 bases each). Germline CDR1 reads MNHEY; CDR2 reads SMNVEV (reference sequence). This CDR3 has 14 residues. CDR3 bases: TGTGCCAGCAGTTTGATGGGGGAGTACAATGGGCAGTTCTTC. It yields the protein CASSLMGEYNGQFF.

This clonotype was observed a handful of times. The V call is TRBV28, the J call TRBJ2-2; D is perhaps TRBD2 (6 bases). The germline V gene has CDR1 MDHEN and CDR2 SYDVKM. V lost 6 bases to trimming and J lost 3 bases, with 14 bases between them. CDR3 length: 15 amino acids. The CDR3: CASRSWGDDTGELFF. The CDR3 region has the DNA TGTGCCAGCAGAAGTTGGGGGGATGACACCGGGGAGCTGTTTTTT.

This clonotype was detected ten times or more. This chain connects TRBV5-5 to TRBJ2-7; D call uncertain. The CDR3 is 17 amino acids. Germline assignment: CDR1 SGHKS and CDR2 YYEKEE (reference sequence). V dropped 0 bases and J dropped 2 bases, with 18 bases sitting between them. DNA of the CDR3: TGTGCCAGCAGCTTGGCCTGGACGGATAAACTCGCCTACGAGCAGTACTTC. Its protein product is CASSLAWTDKLAYEQYF. Full variable domain (outside the CDR3, taken from reference TRBV5-5 and TRBJ2-7): DAGVTQSPTHLIKTRGQQVTLRCSPISGHKSVSWYQQVLGQGPQFIFQYYEKEERGRGNFPDRFSARQFPNYSSELNVNALLLGDSALYLCASSLAWTDKLAYEQYFGPGTRLTVT.

The V gene is TRBV7-9, the J gene TRBJ2-5; 14 nucleotides agree with TRBD2. V was pared by 8 bases and J by 1 base, with 9 bases of the junction left unmatched. The CDR3 extends over 17 amino acids. The germline CDR1 and CDR2 sequences are SEHNR and FQNEAQ (reference sequence). Here the CDR3 DNA reads TGTGCCAGCTCGGGACTAGCGGGAGTTCCCCCCCAAGAGACCCAGTACTTC. It encodes CASSGLAGVPPQETQYF.

This chain connects TRBV6-6 to TRBJ1-3; no reliable D call. Trimming pared 7 bases from V and 4 bases from J, leaving 11 bases between. The CDR3 is 13 residues long. CDR1 is MNHNY and CDR2 is SVGAGI in the germline V gene (reference sequence). The CDR3 coding sequence is TGTGCCAGCACCCAAATAGTGGGAAACACCATATATTTT. Translation gives CASTQIVGNTIYF.

The table lists this clonotype with many counts. The chain links TRBV3-1 to TRBJ2-6; no definite D call. Germline CDR1 and CDR2: LGHDT and YNNKEL (reference sequence). CDR3 size: 15 residues. Deletions cut 2 bases from V and 1 base from J, with 6 bases between. As DNA, the CDR3 is TGTGCCAGCAGCCAAATCAAGTCTGGGGCCAACGTCCTGACTTTC. This encodes CASSQIKSGANVLTF. The full variable domain, rest sourced from reference TRBV3-1 and TRBJ2-6, is DTAVSQTPKYLVTQMGNDKSIKCEQNLGHDTMYWYKQDSKKFLKIMFSYNNKELIINETVPNRFSPKSPDKAHLNLHINSLELGDSAVYFCASSQIKSGANVLTFGAGSRLTVL.

This clonotype occurred many times. The gene calls are TRBV2 and TRBJ2-1; D perhaps matches TRBD1 (5 bases). CDR1 SNHLY and CDR2 FYNNEI come from the germline V gene. The CDR3 spans 10 residues. With 1 base removed from V and 13 bases from J, the gap between germline ends came to 5 bases. DNA of the CDR3: TGTGCCAGCAGTGAAGGGACACAGTTCTTC. Protein product: CASSEGTQFF.

This clonotype was picked up many times. The V call is TRBV28, the J call TRBJ1-5, with 7 bases lining up with TRBD1. Germline-derived CDR1 and CDR2 are MDHEN and SYDVKM. V gave up 6 bases and J gave up 6 bases; unmatched junction bases: 8. The CDR3 has 14 amino acids. For the CDR3, the DNA is TGTGCCAGCAGCCCTGGGACAGCCGGTCAGCCCCAGCATTTT. Amino acid sequence: CASSPGTAGQPQHF.

This clonotype was detected many times. The J gene is TRBJ2-3, the V gene TRBV20-1, with D unresolved. V was clipped by 2 bases and J by 1 base, with 13 bases between them. Germline V lookup: CDR1 DFQATT, CDR2 SNEGSKA (reference sequence). The CDR3 has 15 residues. CDR3 protein: CSARSGHWGTDTQYF. As DNA, the CDR3 is TGCAGTGCTAGATCGGGTCATTGGGGCACAGATACGCAGTATTTT.

A few counts support this clonotype. V and J are TRBV7-9 and TRBJ2-1; unclear D gene. The germline CDR1 and CDR2 sequences are SEHNR and FQNEAQ (reference sequence). The ends were cut back, 0 bases at V and 0 bases at J, with 9 bases in the middle. The CDR3 runs to 16 residues. CDR3 sequence (DNA): TGTGCCAGCAGCTTAGCCGCTAGTAGCTCCTACAATGAGCAGTTCTTC. Translating it yields CASSLAASSSYNEQFF.

This clonotype was counted many times. The V call is TRBV28, the J call TRBJ2-5, with D tentatively TRBD1 (6 bases). Trimming shortened V by 4 bases and J by 4 bases, and 19 bases separated the two germline ends. The CDR3 extends over 16 amino acids. The germline V gene has CDR1 MDHEN and CDR2 SYDVKM. For the CDR3, the DNA is TGTGCCAGCAGTTCCCCACAGAAACAGGGTAGAGAGACCCAGTACTTC. This encodes CASSSPQKQGRETQYF.

The V and J genes are TRBV6-6 and TRBJ2-7, with a weak D call TRBD1 (6 bases). The germline V gene has CDR1 MNHNY and CDR2 SVGAGI (reference sequence). Trimming left V 10 bases short and J 5 bases short, with 21 bases between. The CDR3 spans 14 residues. CDR3 region: CANEGTTHRNEQYF. In nucleotides, the CDR3 is TGTGCCAACGAAGGGACAACACATCGGAACGAGCAGTACTTC.

This clonotype was detected a few times. The chain is built from TRBV4-1 and TRBJ2-5, with D perhaps matching TRBD2 (6 bases). CDR3 length equals 17 residues. V dropped 1 base and J dropped 5 bases, with 20 bases sitting between them. CDR1 MGHRA and CDR2 YSYEKL come from the germline V gene. CDR3 residues: CASSQGGGTLGPETQYF. DNA for the CDR3: TGCGCCAGCAGCCAAGGTGGGGGGACCCTCGGTCCGGAGACCCAGTACTTC.

V and J are TRBV5-4 and TRBJ2-3, with 7 bases fitting TRBD1. The V gene end was trimmed by 4 bases and the J gene end by 6 bases; junction bases not matched to a gene: 5. Germline assignment: CDR1 SGHNT and CDR2 YYREEE (reference sequence). CDR3 length: 13 amino acids. This chain's CDR3 is CASSRDRSDTQYF. The CDR3 DNA follows: TGTGCCAGCAGCCGGGACAGAAGCGATACGCAGTATTTT.

This clonotype was picked up many times. The J gene is TRBJ2-2, the V gene TRBV20-1; 7 nucleotides align to TRBD2. This CDR3 contains 18 residues. The V gene's germline CDR1 is DFQATT and CDR2 SNEGSKA (reference sequence). Trimming at V came to 2 bases and at J to 0 bases, leaving 12 bases not matched to a gene. The CDR3, as DNA: TGCAGTGCTAGATTACTAACAGCGGGGCTAACGAACACCGGGGAGCTGTTTTTT. It encodes CSARLLTAGLTNTGELFF.

The chain joins TRBV28 to TRBJ2-1, with D perhaps TRBD1 or TRBD2 (6 bases each). The CDR3 runs to 16 residues. The germline V gene encodes CDR1 MDHEN and CDR2 SYDVKM. V dropped 1 base and J dropped 9 bases, with 19 bases sitting between them. Here the CDR3 DNA reads TGTGCCAGCAGTTTATCACCAGGGTACAGGGAGGTTGAGCAGTTCTTC. It translates to CASSLSPGYREVEQFF.

V gene TRBV12-3 or TRBV12-4 combines with J gene TRBJ2-1, with D tentatively TRBD1 or TRBD2 (5 bases each). Trimming left V 4 bases short and J 6 bases short, with 10 bases between. The CDR3 has 13 residues. The CDR3 loop is CASSWDVGNEQFF. For the CDR3, the DNA is TGTGCCAGCAGTTGGGACGTCGGCAATGAGCAGTTCTTC.

The rearrangement joins TRBV9 to TRBJ2-5; maybe TRBD2 (5 bases). Trimming pared 0 bases from V and 4 bases from J, leaving 10 bases between. Germline lookup yields CDR1 SGDLS and CDR2 YYNGEE. The CDR3 runs to 14 residues. The CDR3 loop reads CASSVGSGRETQYF. CDR3 bases: TGTGCCAGCAGCGTAGGGTCGGGGAGAGAGACCCAGTACTTC.

This clonotype came up many times. The chain is built from TRBV27 and TRBJ2-3; 8 positions match TRBD2. Germline V CDR1 and CDR2: MNHEY, SMNVEV (reference sequence). This CDR3 has 15 amino acids. Trimming removed 2 bases from V and 3 bases from J; junction bases left unmatched: 4. The CDR3 DNA sequence: TGTGCCAGCAGTTTAAGTCCTAGCGGGACAGATACGCAGTATTTT. Amino acid sequence: CASSLSPSGTDTQYF.

This clonotype has a count of ten or more. The chain uses TRBV15 and TRBJ2-2; the D call may be TRBD1 or TRBD2 (5 bases each). CDR1 is LNHNV, CDR2 YYDKDF, per germline (reference sequence). CDR3 length equals 15 residues. V lost 8 bases to trimming and J lost 6 bases, with 19 bases between them. The chain's CDR3 is CATGPGASFSGELFF. The CDR3 nucleotides read TGTGCCACCGGGCCCGGGGCTAGCTTCTCCGGGGAGCTGTTTTTT.

This clonotype has a count of ten or more. This chain uses TRBV27 with TRBJ2-3, with 11 bases identical to TRBD2. Trimming cost V 7 bases and J 4 bases; bases outside gene matches: 13. This CDR3 has 17 amino acids. The germline CDR1 and CDR2 sequences are MNHEY and SMNVEV (reference sequence). Written as DNA, the CDR3 is TGTGCCAGCACCCCGACTTTCATAGCGGGAGGGGCAGATACGCAGTATTTT. Translation: CASTPTFIAGGADTQYF.

The V call is TRBV9, the J call TRBJ2-3; 8 nucleotides align to TRBD2. The V gene end was trimmed by 5 bases and the J gene end by 0 bases; junction bases not matched to a gene: 11. CDR3 length: 17 residues. The germline V gene encodes CDR1 SGDLS and CDR2 YYNGEE. The CDR3 loop is CASSEKNSGISTDTQYF. The DNA for the CDR3 is TGTGCCAGCAGTGAAAAGAATAGCGGGATTAGCACAGATACGCAGTATTTT.

For this clonotype: The junction does not match germline at one end; this may be a read error. V and J are TRBV15 and TRBJ2-1; 8 positions match TRBD1. The length of the CDR3 is 15 residues. CDR1 is LNHNV, CDR2 YYDKDF, per germline (reference sequence). The CDR3 loop is CASSSDRGKGNEQFF. The CDR3 DNA is TGTGCCTCCAGCAGCGACAGGGGAAAGGGCAATGAGCAGTTCTTC.

There are a few counts of this clonotype. The chain is built from TRBV3-1 and TRBJ2-7; 7 bases are a match to TRBD1. CDR1 is LGHDT and CDR2 is YNNKEL in the germline V gene (reference sequence). J was trimmed by 0 bases and V by 1 base; bases with no gene match: 3. The CDR3 has 15 residues. The CDR3 DNA is TGTGCCAGCAGCCAAGGAAGGGGGCCCTCCTACGAGCAGTACTTC. Its protein product is CASSQGRGPSYEQYF.

This clonotype was picked up a small number of times. The genes are TRBV29-1 and TRBJ2-3; D might be TRBD2 (6 bases). The V and J ends lost 0 bases and 2 bases respectively, with 21 bases between them. This CDR3 contains 18 residues. The germline V gene encodes CDR1 SQVTM and CDR2 ANQGSEA. The CDR3 spells CSVEDFGREERDTDTQYF. Written as DNA, the CDR3 is TGCAGCGTTGAAGATTTTGGCAGGGAGGAGAGGGACACAGATACGCAGTATTTT.

This clonotype has ten or more counts. V is TRBV7-9 and J is TRBJ2-5; D is uncertain. There are 12 residues in the CDR3. The V gene's germline CDR1 is SEHNR and CDR2 FQNEAQ (reference sequence). Trimming took 5 bases from V and 5 from J, leaving 9 bases between them. The CDR3: CASSTDGETQYF. The CDR3 region has the DNA TGTGCCAGCAGCACAGATGGGGAGACCCAGTACTTC.

At least ten counts were recorded for this clonotype. The genes are TRBV19 and TRBJ2-1, with 9 bases that match TRBD2. The CDR3 is 15 amino acids. CDR1 and CDR2 (germline): LNHDA, SQIVND (reference sequence). V lost 3 bases and J lost 4; bases outside the gene matches: 4. CDR3 bases: TGTGCCAGTAGTATTGGTAGCGGGGGTTACAATGAGCAGTTCTTC. Encoded protein: CASSIGSGGYNEQFF. The full variable domain, rest sourced from reference TRBV19 and TRBJ2-1, is DGGITQSPKYLFRKEGQNVTLSCEQNLNHDAMYWYRQDPGQGLRLIYYSQIVNDFQKGDIAEGYSVSREKKESFPLTVTSAQKNPTAFYLCASSIGSGGYNEQFFGPGTRLTVL.

This clonotype was seen only a few times. This chain connects TRBV29-1 to TRBJ2-3; 9 nucleotides agree with TRBD2. The trim removed 7 bases at V and 0 bases at J, leaving 2 bases unmatched. Germline-derived CDR1 and CDR2 are SQVTM and ANQGSEA. The CDR3 totals 13 residues. The CDR3 loop is CSATSGSTDTQYF. In DNA form, the CDR3 reads TGCAGCGCAACTAGCGGGAGCACAGATACGCAGTATTTT.